The T cell receptor (beta chain) under discussion was sequenced for a study of cytomegalovirus exposure and HLA in healthy donors (dated 2017 in TCRdb). Regarding the study in general: According to a later analysis, the 120 validation repertoires were produced on the same platform as the 700 or so repertoires of the first cohort. High-throughput TCR immunosequencing, statistical association of individual TCRs with disease status, and machine learning were combined to predict cytomegalovirus infection status. In addition to the first cohort of 666 subjects, a separate validation cohort of over 90 different subjects was used. The study aimed to test whether cataloging public T cell receptors could reveal signatures of past pathogen exposure.

With respect to this clone: The antigen it binds to is not known. Within one base of it there is no much larger clone, and no base qualities were kept.

Libraries were made using the immunoSEQ multiplex PCR assay. In the authors' own workflow: A statistical classification framework was built to diagnose cytomegalovirus status from the catalog of TCR beta chain sequences. Here the immuneACCESS table is served through TCRdb, limited to in-frame sequences with V and J called. Missing clones are a known gap in these copies; in checked studies unresolved V genes cover under half, and the rest lacks a known reason. That table supplies the V and J calls and clone size; D and trimming were determined from the DNA. The sample table records roughly 130,000 clones; approximately 91% of these occur just once. The ten biggest clones cover about 1.4% of the sample. Donors formed part of the validation cohort, which comprised 120 subjects and was distinct from the first cohort of under 850 subjects. Overall study outcomes, separate from this receptor: Across donors, most TCR sequences were observed very rarely, whereas some public TCRs were present in many individuals. In both the original and validation cohorts, the classifier was reported to diagnose cytomegalovirus status with high specificity and sensitivity. Of the cluster scores, roughly 95% were above 0 in a later analysis, which found that TCRs clustered in the first cohort also tended to co-occur in the 120 validation repertoires. A few of the identified cytomegalovirus-associated TCR beta chains were confirmed in vitro to be specific for cytomegalovirus antigens. The study listed approximately 160 TCR beta chains as associated with cytomegalovirus. According to the authors, the approach could potentially be generalized to other disease states and immunological phenotypes. The validation cohort had no HLA typing available for a later analysis, so co-occurrence within that cohort was assessed over all 120 or so repertoires.

The germline V gene provides CDR1 MNHEY and CDR2 SVGAGI. The CDR3 sequence holds 14 residues, the cysteine and phenylalanine included. Only the CDR3 DNA is retained, 42 bases long and in frame from the first base. V lost 6 bases and J lost 1 base, and the count of bases not matched to a germline gene is 3. Input material: PBMCs. This sequence was found in a young man in good health and CMV-seronegative. This sequence uses TRBV6-5 and TRBJ1-1; TRBD1 aligns with 9 central bases. This receptor has the CDR3 CASRRQGGNTEAFF. The sequence in DNA is TGTGCCAGCAGGAGACAGGGGGGGAACACTGAAGCTTTCTTT.